The 8 T cell receptor beta chains below were found in one sample sequenced in a study of radiotherapy plus CTLA-4 blockade in lung cancer. Repertoires were generated with immunoSEQ multiplex PCR, while TCRdb's copy carries only in-frame clones and drops some. The sample includes fewer than 100,000 clones, under 90% of them seen just once. This specimen consisted of peripheral blood, obtained from a patient treated with radiotherapy plus ipilimumab. Every receptor here comes from a human donor with non-small cell lung cancer who had stable disease on radiotherapy plus ipilimumab.

The genes are TRBV9 and TRBJ2-7; TRBD1 aligns across 9 bases. CDR1 and CDR2 (germline): SGDLS, YYNGEE. CDR3 size: 15 residues. J gave up 4 bases and V 0 bases, and 5 bases lay outside the gene matches. This CDR3 is CASSVAGTGIYEQYF. In DNA form, the CDR3 reads TGTGCCAGCAGCGTAGCTGGGACAGGGATATACGAGCAGTACTTC.

This sequence joins TRBV28 and TRBJ1-2, with D perhaps matching TRBD1 (5 bases). Germline CDR1 reads MDHEN; CDR2 reads SYDVKM. Between the trimmed V and J ends, which lost 7 bases and 6 bases, there was a span of 15 bases. CDR3 length equals 13 residues. In nucleotides, the CDR3 is TGTGCCAGCAAGGGTGGGGGGTCCCATGGCTACACCTTC. It translates to CASKGGGSHGYTF.

The chain recombines TRBV19 with TRBJ1-1, with 9 bases aligning to TRBD1. The CDR3 has 14 residues. J was trimmed by 6 bases and V by 4 bases; bases with no gene match: 6. Germline V lookup: CDR1 LNHDA, CDR2 SQIVND (reference sequence). The CDR3 loop reads CASSTFDRGAEAFF. The CDR3 DNA reads TGTGCCAGTAGTACTTTCGACAGGGGGGCTGAAGCTTTCTTT.

The chain is built from TRBV2 and TRBJ1-2; TRBD1 might be the D (6 bases). Germline V gene sequence: CDR1 SNHLY, CDR2 FYNNEI. The CDR3 extends over 14 amino acids. The V end lost 4 bases, the J end lost 1 base, and 10 bases lay between the germline ends. DNA for the CDR3: TGTGCCAGCAGTGCGACAGGAAATAACTATGGCTACACCTTC. Its protein product is CASSATGNNYGYTF. The variable domain in full, with the rest retrieved from reference TRBV2 and TRBJ1-2, is EPEVTQTPSHQVTQMGQEVILRCVPISNHLYFYWYRQILGQKVEFLVSFYNNEISEKSEIFDDQFSVERPDGSNFTLKIRSTKLEDSAMYFCASSATGNNYGYTFGSGTRLTVV.

The rearrangement links TRBV2 to TRBJ1-5; D is possibly TRBD1 (6 bases). V was shortened by 7 bases and J by 7 bases, with 17 bases between the two germline ends. CDR1 SNHLY and CDR2 FYNNEI come from the germline V gene. CDR3 length: 14 amino acids. CDR3 coding DNA: TGTGCCAGCACCCTCAGACAGGAGGGCCAGCCCCAGCATTTT. Translating it yields CASTLRQEGQPQHF.

V gene TRBV18 combines with J gene TRBJ2-1, with TRBD2 matching 11 bases. Unmatched junction bases numbered 13, after V lost 6 bases and J lost 6 bases. The length of the CDR3 is 17 residues. The germline V gene encodes CDR1 KGHSH and CDR2 LQKENI. The CDR3: CASSMGLADSRANEQFF. CDR3 sequence (DNA): TGTGCCAGCTCGATGGGACTAGCGGATTCGAGGGCCAATGAGCAGTTCTTC.

This clone was detected only a few times. V usage is TRBV7-6 and J usage is TRBJ1-5, with unresolved D. Germline CDR1 reads SGHVS; CDR2 reads FNYEAQ. V lost 5 bases to trimming and J lost 1 base, with 6 bases between them. The CDR3 spans 13 residues. In nucleotides, the CDR3 is TGTGCCAGCAGCAGTGGGAGCAATCAGCCCCAGCATTTT. Translation: CASSSGSNQPQHF.

The chain couples TRBV28 to TRBJ2-1; a weak D match, TRBD2 (6 bases). Trimming took off 4 bases at V and 4 bases at J, with 8 bases between the two ends. Germline V gives CDR1 MDHEN, CDR2 SYDVKM. The CDR3 has 13 residues. As DNA, the CDR3 is TGTGCCAGCAGTTCGGGGGTTTACAATGAGCAGTTCTTC. As protein: CASSSGVYNEQFF.